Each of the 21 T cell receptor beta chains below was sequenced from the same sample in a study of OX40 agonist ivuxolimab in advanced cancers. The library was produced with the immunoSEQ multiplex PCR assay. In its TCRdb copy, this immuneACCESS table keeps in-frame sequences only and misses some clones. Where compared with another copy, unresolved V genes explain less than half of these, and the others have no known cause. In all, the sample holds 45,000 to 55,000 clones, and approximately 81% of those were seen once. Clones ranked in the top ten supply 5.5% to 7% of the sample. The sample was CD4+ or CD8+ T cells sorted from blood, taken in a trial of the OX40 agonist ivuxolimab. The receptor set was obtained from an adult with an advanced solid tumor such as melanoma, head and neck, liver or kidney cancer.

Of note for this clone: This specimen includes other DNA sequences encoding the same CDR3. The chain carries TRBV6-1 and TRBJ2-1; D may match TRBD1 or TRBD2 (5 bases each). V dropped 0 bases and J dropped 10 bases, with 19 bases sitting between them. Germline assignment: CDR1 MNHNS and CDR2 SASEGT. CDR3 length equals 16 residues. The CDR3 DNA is TGTGCCAGCAGTGAAGCAGGGCTAGCTGTGAGGGGAGAGCAGTTCTTC. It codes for CASSEAGLAVRGEQFF.

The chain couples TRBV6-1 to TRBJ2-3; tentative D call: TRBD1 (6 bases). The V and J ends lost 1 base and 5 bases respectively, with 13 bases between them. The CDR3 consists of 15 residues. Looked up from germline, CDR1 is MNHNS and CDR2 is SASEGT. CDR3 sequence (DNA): TGTGCCAGCAGTGAAGATTGGCAGGGGTTAGATACGCAGTATTTT. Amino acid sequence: CASSEDWQGLDTQYF.

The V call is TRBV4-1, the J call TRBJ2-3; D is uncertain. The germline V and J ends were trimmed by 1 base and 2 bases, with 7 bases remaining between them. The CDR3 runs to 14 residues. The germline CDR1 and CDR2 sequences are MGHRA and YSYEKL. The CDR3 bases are TGCGCCAGCAGCCAAGTCCAGTCCACAGATACGCAGTATTTT. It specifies CASSQVQSTDTQYF.

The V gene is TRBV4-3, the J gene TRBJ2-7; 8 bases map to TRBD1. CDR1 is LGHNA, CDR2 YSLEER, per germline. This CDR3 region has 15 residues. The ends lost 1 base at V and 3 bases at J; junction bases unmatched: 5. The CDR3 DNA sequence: TGCGCCAGCAGCCAAGGATTCGGACAGGGCTACGAGCAGTACTTC. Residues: CASSQGFGQGYEQYF.

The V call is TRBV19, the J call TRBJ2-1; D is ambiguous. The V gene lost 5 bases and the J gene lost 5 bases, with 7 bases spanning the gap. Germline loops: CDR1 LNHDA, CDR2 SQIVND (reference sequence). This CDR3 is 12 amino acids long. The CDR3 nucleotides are TGTGCCAGTAGTCCGTCTCACAATGAGCAGTTCTTC. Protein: CASSPSHNEQFF.

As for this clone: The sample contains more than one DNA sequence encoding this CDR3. The CDR3 region has the DNA TGTGCCAGCAGTTTATACGGGGGTACCACAGATACGCAGTATTTT. Amino acids: CASSLYGGTTDTQYF. This chain uses TRBV27 with TRBJ2-3; a possible D gene is TRBD2 (6 bases). Trimming took 1 base from V and 2 from J, leaving 10 bases between them. Germline loops: CDR1 MNHEY, CDR2 SMNVEV (reference sequence). The CDR3 loop spans 15 amino acids.

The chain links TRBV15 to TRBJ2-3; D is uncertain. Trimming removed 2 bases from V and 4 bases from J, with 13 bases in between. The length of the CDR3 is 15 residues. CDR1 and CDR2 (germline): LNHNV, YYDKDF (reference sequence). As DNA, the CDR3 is TGTGCCACCAGCAGAACCACCTTTGGCGCAGATACGCAGTATTTT. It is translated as CATSRTTFGADTQYF.

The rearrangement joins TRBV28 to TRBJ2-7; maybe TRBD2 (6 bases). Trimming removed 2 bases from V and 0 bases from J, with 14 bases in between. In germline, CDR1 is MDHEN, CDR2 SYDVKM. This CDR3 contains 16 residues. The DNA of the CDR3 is TGTGCCAGCAGTTTAGTGGCGGACGGGAGCTCCTACGAGCAGTACGTC. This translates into CASSLVADGSSYEQYV.

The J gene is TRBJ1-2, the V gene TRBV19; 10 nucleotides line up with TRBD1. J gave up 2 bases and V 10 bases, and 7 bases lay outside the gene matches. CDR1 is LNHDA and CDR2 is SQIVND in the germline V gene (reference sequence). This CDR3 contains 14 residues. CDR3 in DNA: TGTGCCACTATGGACAGGGGGGGAAACTATGGCTACACCTTC. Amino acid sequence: CATMDRGGNYGYTF.

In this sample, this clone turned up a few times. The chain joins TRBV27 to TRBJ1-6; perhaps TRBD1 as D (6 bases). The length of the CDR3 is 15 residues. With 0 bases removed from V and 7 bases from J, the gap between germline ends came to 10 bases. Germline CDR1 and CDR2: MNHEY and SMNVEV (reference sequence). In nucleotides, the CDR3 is TGTGCCAGCAGTTTATCGGCGGGGGCCAATTCACCCCTCCACTTT. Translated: CASSLSAGANSPLHF.

CDR3 loop: CAVGAPNSNQPQHF. CDR3 DNA sequence: TGTGCGGTCGGGGCACCTAATAGCAATCAGCCCCAGCATTTT. The chain couples TRBV7-8 to TRBJ1-5; weak D call: TRBD1 (5 bases). The CDR3 is made up of 14 amino acids. Germline V gene sequence: CDR1 SGHVS, CDR2 FQNEAQ.

This CDR3 reads CASSLFIGNVNSPLHF. For the CDR3, the DNA is TGTGCCAGCAGTTTATTTATCGGGAATGTGAATTCACCCCTCCACTTT. V gene TRBV27 combines with J gene TRBJ1-6; D gene uncertain. Germline V lookup: CDR1 MNHEY, CDR2 SMNVEV (reference sequence). This CDR3 region has 16 residues. V was cut by 1 base and J by 7 bases, with 14 bases left in between.

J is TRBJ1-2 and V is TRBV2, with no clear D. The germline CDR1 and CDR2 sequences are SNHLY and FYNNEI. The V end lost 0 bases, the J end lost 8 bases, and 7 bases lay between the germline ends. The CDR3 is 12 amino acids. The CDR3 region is CASSEARSGYTF. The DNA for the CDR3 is TGTGCCAGCAGTGAAGCTAGATCGGGCTACACCTTC.

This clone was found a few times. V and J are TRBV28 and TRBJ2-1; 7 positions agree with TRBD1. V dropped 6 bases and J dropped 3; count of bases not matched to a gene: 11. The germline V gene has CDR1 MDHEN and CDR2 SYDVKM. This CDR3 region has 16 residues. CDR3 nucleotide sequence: TGTGCCAGCAGCTCTCTCCGGGACAGCTACTACAATGAGCAGTTCTTC. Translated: CASSSLRDSYYNEQFF.

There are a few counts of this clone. CDR3 residues: CASSLDRGRAEAFF. CDR3 coding DNA: TGTGCCAGCAGCTTAGACAGGGGGAGAGCTGAAGCTTTCTTT. The V gene is TRBV7-9, the J gene TRBJ1-1; 8 bases align to TRBD1. Germline CDR1 reads SEHNR; CDR2 reads FQNEAQ (reference sequence). Germline trimming cut 1 base from V and 6 bases from J; bases unmatched to any gene: 4. This CDR3 comprises 14 residues.

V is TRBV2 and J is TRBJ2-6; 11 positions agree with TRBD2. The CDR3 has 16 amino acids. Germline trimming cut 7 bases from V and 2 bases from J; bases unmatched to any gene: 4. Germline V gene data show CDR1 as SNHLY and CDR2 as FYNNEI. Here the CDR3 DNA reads TGTGCCAGCACTATACTAGCGGGGGCTGGGGCCAACGTCCTGACTTTC. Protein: CASTILAGAGANVLTF.

The CDR3 region has the DNA TGTGCCAGCAGCCCAGTTCCCGGAACGTACTATGGCTACACCTTC. Amino acid sequence: CASSPVPGTYYGYTF. The chain combines TRBV5-4 with TRBJ1-2; D is ambiguous. The CDR3 is 15 amino acids. The V and J ends lost 4 bases and 3 bases respectively, with 16 bases between them. Germline CDR1 is SGHNT and CDR2 is YYREEE (reference sequence).

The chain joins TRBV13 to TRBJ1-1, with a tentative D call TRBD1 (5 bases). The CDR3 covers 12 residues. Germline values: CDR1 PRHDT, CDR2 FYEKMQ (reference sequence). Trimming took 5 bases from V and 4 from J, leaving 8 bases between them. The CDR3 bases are TGTGCCAGCAGCAACCAGGGCACTGAAGCTTTCTTT. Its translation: CASSNQGTEAFF.

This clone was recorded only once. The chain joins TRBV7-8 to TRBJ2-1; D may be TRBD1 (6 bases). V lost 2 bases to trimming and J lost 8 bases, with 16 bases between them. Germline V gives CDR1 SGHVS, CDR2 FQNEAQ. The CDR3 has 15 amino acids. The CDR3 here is CASSLPRGTGYEQFF. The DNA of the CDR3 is TGTGCCAGCAGCTTACCAAGGGGGACCGGCTATGAGCAGTTCTTC.

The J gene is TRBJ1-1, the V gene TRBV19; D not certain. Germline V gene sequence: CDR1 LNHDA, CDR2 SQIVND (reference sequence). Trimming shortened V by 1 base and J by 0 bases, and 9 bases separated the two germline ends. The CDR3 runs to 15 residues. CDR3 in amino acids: CASSIGHFMNTEAFF. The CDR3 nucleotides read TGTGCCAGTAGTATAGGACATTTCATGAACACTGAAGCTTTCTTT.

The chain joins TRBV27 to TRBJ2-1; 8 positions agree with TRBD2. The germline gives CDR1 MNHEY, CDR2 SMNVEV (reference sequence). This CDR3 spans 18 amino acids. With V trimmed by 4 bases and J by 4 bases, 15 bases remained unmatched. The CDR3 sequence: CASSSPPPLADKYNEQFF. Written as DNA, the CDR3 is TGTGCCAGCAGTTCCCCACCCCCACTAGCGGACAAATACAATGAGCAGTTCTTC.